A selection of T cell receptor beta chains follows, all from one sample in a study of cytomegalovirus exposure and HLA in healthy donors. The method was immunoSEQ multiplex PCR; TCRdb's version includes in-frame clones alone and lacks a portion of them. In total, the table holds tens of thousands of clones. Sequences were obtained from PBMCs. The receptors were gathered from a middle-aged man in good health and CMV-seronegative. CDR3s leave out the opening cysteine and the closing phenylalanine or tryptophan.

length | J | V | CDR3
14 | . | TRBV5-1 | ASSLSDRVGGDEQY
13 | TRBJ2-3 | TRBV30 | AWILAGGPTNTQY
13 | TRBJ2-5 | TRBV14 | ASSRSWAPQETQY
13 | TRBJ2-1 | TRBV12-5 | ASGLYAGATNEQF
11 | TRBJ1-6 | TRBV14 | ASSPLGASPLH
15 | TRBJ1-6 | TRBV19 | ASSTPPGQGPNSPLH
15 | TRBJ2-3 | TRBV4-1 | ASSRITSGGFGDTQY
14 | TRBJ2-2 | TRBV18 | ASSPTGGSSTGELF
12 | TRBJ1-2 | TRBV18 | ASSPQGKSSGYT
13 | TRBJ1-1 | TRBV18 | ASSLQGALKTEAF
13 | TRBJ1-2 | TRBV6-1 | ASSGDRGLRGGYT
12 | TRBJ1-6 | TRBV28 | ASTTGANNSPLH
13 | TRBJ1-4 | TRBV5-8 | ASSLDQGGDEKLF
12 | TRBJ1-1 | TRBV5-1 | ASSLGDRATEAF
18 | TRBJ1-6 | TRBV5-1 | ASSRLPLGAMGSYNSPLH
12 | TRBJ1-1 | TRBV7-2 | ASSFYEGAREAF
16 | TRBJ2-1 | TRBV4-2 | ASSQEDVAGGPYNEQF
17 | TRBJ2-2 | TRBV5-5 | ASSLAGTGASSGTGELF
12 | TRBJ2-7 | TRBV7-6 | ASSSIPGVGEQY
12 | . | TRBV27 | ASSLRGLGYEQY
14 | . | TRBV4-2 | ASSQALTGFDYEQY
12 | TRBJ1-1 | TRBV9 | ASSPGDRGTEAF
12 | TRBJ1-2 | TRBV9 | ASSAEAGHYGYT
13 | TRBJ2-7 | TRBV6-5 | ASSPGHLSSYEQY
13 | TRBJ2-2 | TRBV4-1 | ASSQGDSNTGELF
13 | TRBJ1-2 | TRBV28 | ASSSVTGVNYGYT
12 | TRBJ2-5 | TRBV5-1 | ASTGGGFQETQY
15 | TRBJ2-7 | TRBV5-3 | ARSLCSGGLNTYEQY
11 | TRBJ2-7 | TRBV14 | ASSPGQRHEQY